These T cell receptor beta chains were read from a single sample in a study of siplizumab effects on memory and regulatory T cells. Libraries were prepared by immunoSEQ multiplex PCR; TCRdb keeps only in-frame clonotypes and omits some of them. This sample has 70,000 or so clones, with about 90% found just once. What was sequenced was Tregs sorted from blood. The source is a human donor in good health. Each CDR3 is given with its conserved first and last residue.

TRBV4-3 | CASSQARGANYGYTF
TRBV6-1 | CASSVVVAGELFF
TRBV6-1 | CASSDYDVASKPQHF
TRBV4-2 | CASSLRDFQETQYF
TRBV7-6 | CASSSPVLAPNTGELFF
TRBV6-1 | CASIGQGRSYEQYF
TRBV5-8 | CASSPLTWGGTEAFF
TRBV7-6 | CASSPSSLADTQYF
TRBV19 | CASSITSGVSETQYF
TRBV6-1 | CASSASGRADTQYF
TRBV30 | CAWSVGSSETQYF
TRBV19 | CASSMNTEAFF
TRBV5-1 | CASSLDGANSYEQYF
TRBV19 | CASQGTPKVDEQFF
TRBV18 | CASSPVQALNTGELFF
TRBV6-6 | CASGSAGATNEKLFF
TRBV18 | CASSPLTGSVEQLF
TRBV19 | CASSIGPGREIEQFF
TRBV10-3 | CATLPTGGSYEQYF
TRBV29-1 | CSVEASGSSTDTQYF
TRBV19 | CASSKGVIYEQYF
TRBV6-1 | CASSEGYEQYF
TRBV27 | CASRPTGGGTQYF
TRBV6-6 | CASKTTGERTQYF
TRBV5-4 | CASSFRGAQETQYF
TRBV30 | CAWSGLAGVHEQYF
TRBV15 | CATKIPGGGQFF
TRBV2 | CASRARTSGRDEQYF
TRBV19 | CASSNTRAGYTF
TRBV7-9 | CASSFNRPGTSGANVLTF
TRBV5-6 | CASSLAGLGGDEKLFF
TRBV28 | CASSLWRRNRGDRGYTF
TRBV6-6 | CASKLGTSMAEQYF
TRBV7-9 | CASSDPSGRADTQYF
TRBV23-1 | CASSHSEGEKLFF
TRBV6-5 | CASSRDRAPTYEQYF
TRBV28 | CASTATVTGELFF
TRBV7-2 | CASSRTGDGYTF
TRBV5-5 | CASSAPRGDYEQYF
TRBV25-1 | CASTGLSTDTQYF
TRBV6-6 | CASSPTGGGPNEQYF
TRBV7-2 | CASSLGNTGLNYGYTF
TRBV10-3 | CAIRATGTWNTEAFF
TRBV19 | CASSIPRYGYTF
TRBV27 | CASTIGGRATGQFHTGELFF
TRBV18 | CASSPIRRLNTGELFF
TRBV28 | CASRESMGSNQPQHF
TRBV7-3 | CASSQSSGGGYNEQFF
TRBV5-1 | CASSLERYTDTQYF
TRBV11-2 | CASSLAPDRDATNEKLFF
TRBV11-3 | CASSFRDRYYNEQFF
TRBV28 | CASTPAGQSYGYTF
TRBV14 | CASSQEFGPYQETQYF